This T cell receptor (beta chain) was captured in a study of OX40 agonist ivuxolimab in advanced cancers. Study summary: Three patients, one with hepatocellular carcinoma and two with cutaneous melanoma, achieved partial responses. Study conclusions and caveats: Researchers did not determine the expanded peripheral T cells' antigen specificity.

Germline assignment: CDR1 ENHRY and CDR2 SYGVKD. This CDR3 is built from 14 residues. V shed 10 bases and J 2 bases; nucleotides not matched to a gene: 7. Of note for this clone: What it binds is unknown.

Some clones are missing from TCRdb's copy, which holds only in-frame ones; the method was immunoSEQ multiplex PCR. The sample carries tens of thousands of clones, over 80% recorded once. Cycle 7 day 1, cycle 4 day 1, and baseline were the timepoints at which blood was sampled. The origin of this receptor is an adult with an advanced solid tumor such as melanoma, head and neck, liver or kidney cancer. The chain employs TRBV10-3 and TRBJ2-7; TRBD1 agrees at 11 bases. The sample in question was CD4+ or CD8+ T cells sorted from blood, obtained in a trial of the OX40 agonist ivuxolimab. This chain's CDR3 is CATKPGQGAYEQYF. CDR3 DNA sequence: TGTGCCACCAAACCGGGACAGGGGGCCTACGAGCAGTACTTC.